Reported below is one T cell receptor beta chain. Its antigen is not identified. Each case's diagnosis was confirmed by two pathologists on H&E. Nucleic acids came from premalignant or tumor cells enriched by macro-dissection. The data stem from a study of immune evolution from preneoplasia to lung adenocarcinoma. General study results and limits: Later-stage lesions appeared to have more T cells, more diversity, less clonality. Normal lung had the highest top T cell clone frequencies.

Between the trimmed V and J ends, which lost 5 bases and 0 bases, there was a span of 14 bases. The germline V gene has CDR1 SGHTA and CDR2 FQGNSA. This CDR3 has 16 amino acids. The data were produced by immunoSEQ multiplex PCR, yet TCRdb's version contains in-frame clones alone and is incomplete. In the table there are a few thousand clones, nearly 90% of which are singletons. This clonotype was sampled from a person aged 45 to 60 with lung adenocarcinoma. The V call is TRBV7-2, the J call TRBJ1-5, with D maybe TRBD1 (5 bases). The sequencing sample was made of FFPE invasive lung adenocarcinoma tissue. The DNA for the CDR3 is TGTGCCAGCAGCCAACCCGACAGTTTTAGCAATCAGCCCCAGCATTTT. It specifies CASSQPDSFSNQPQHF.